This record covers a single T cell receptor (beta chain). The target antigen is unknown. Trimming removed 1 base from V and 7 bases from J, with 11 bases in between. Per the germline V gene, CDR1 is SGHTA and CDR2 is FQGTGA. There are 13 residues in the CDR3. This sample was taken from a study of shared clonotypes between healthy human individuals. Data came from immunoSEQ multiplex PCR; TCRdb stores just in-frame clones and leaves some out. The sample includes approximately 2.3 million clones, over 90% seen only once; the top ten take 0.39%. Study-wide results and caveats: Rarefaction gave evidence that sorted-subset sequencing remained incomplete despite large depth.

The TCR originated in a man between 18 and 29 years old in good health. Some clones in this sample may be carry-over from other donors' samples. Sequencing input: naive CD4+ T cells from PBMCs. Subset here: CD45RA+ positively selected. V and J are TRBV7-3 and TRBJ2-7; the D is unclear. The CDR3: CASSLIPQEEQYF. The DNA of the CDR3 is TGTGCCAGCAGCTTAATCCCTCAGGAGGAGCAGTACTTC. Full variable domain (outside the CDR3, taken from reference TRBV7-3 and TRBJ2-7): GAGVSQTPSNKVTEKGKYVELRCDPISGHTALYWYRQSLGQGPEFLIYFQGTGAADDSGLPNDRFFAVRPEGSVSTLKIQRTERGDSAVYLCASSLIPQEEQYFGPGTRLTVT.